A single T cell receptor beta chain is shown here with its context. Its antigen is still unknown. This was the immunoSEQ v3.0 assay at survey level. Profiling relied on immunoSEQ multiplex PCR, and the TCRdb table lists in-frame clones only, not all of them. The top ten hold 5.8% of the sample, which has fewer than 40,000 clones, less than 85% seen once. Inclusion required at least two post-ART and at least one pre-ART PBMC samples. The data were obtained in a study of long-term antiretroviral therapy in people with HIV. CDR3 length equals 15 residues. V was shortened by 3 bases and J by 1 base, with 11 bases between the two germline ends. Germline CDR1 LGHNA, CDR2 YSLEER. Study observations and caveats: Post-ART, diversity grew, though it stayed under transplant donor control levels. Repertoires looked antigen-experienced, with only a slight naive shift after ART. Blood in the study was drawn between the mid-2000s and the late 2010s, possibly under older ART regimens, which may be less effective than current ones.

The sequence derives from a man aged 25-40 years with HIV. The input for sequencing was unsorted PBMCs, taken 3.4 years after starting antiretroviral therapy. This chain joins TRBV4-3 and TRBJ2-3, with D possibly matching TRBD1 (5 bases). The CDR3 loop reads CASSQGRWGTDTQYF. The CDR3 DNA follows: TGCGCCAGCAGCCAGGGGCGTTGGGGCACAGATACGCAGTATTTT.